The entry below gives a single T cell receptor beta chain sequence along with its context. The antigen is not known. A junction end diverges from the germline sequence, so it may reflect a read error. The data derive from a study of T cells in Graves' hyperthyroidism and ophthalmopathy. Regarding the study as a whole: Blood held most thyroid clonotypes expanded above 0.001 frequency. A 13 V-J signature model discriminated ophthalmopathy versus stable hyperthyroidism.

From RNA transcripts, TCR beta CDR3 regions were amplified. A first-round RT-PCR of the TCR CDR3 used the HTBI primer set. Each CDR3 protein gets one entry after TCRdb re-called the multiplex PCR reads with MiXCR. The sample has approximately 380,000 distinct CDR3 sequences, under 20% seen once. Germline V gene lookup returns CDR1 MNHEY and CDR2 SVGEGT. This CDR3 comprises 11 residues. PBMCs were derived from 9.5 to 10 ml fresh peripheral blood. What was sequenced was blood. The V gene is TRBV6-2 or TRBV6-3, the J gene TRBJ2-7; 8 positions match TRBD2. The sequence derives from a woman between 18 and 30 years old with Graves' hyperthyroidism. The CDR3 loop is CAAGERYEQYF. The CDR3 DNA sequence: TGCGCAGCGGGAGAGAGATACGAGCAGTACTTC.